These 10 T cell receptor beta chains were sequenced from one sample in a study of T cells expressing NK-cell markers. TCRdb reanalyzed the 5' RACE reads and collapses them to one entry per CDR3 protein, without DNA. The sample has 350,000 to 450,000 distinct CDR3 sequences. Sequences were obtained from blood T cells: a sorted CD56 or NKG2C T cell subset, CD4+ or CD8+ T cells, or bulk PBMC T cells (not recorded which). The receptors shown here come from a man aged 18 to 69 in good health.

The chain has TRBV6-1 and TRBJ2-4; TCRdb names TRBD1, which stays unverified in the absence of DNA. Germline values: CDR1 MNHNS, CDR2 SASEGT. The CDR3 is 17 amino acids. CDR3: CASREGQPLAAKNIQYF.

The chain recombines TRBV11-2 with TRBJ2-5; TCRdb's D gene call, TRBD2, goes unchecked for lack of DNA. The CDR3 covers 17 residues. CDR1 is SGHAT, CDR2 FQNNGV, per germline. CDR3 protein: CASSFFPDIRAQETQYF.

The chain employs TRBV12-3 or TRBV12-4 and TRBJ1-1; TCRdb names TRBD1, which stays unverified in the absence of DNA. The CDR3 loop spans 15 amino acids. CDR3 in amino acids: CASSRTGRSDTEAFF.

The rearrangement uses TRBV6-1 and TRBJ1-1; the TRBD1 assignment by TCRdb is unverifiable without DNA. Germline V gene data show CDR1 as MNHNS and CDR2 as SASEGT. The CDR3 loop spans 16 amino acids. CDR3 protein: CASLPTGASLNTEAFF.

The rearrangement uses TRBV5-6 and TRBJ2-3. Germline CDR1 reads SGHDT; CDR2 reads YYEEEE. CDR3 size: 15 residues. This chain's CDR3 is CASSFGFDSTDTQYF. The full variable domain, completed using reference TRBV5-6 and TRBJ2-3, is DAGVTQSPTHLIKTRGQQVTLRCSPKSGHDTVSWYQQALGQGPQFIFQYYEEEERQRGNFPDRFSGHQFPNYSSELNVNALLLGDSALYLCASSFGFDSTDTQYFGPGTRLTVL.

This chain joins TRBV24-1 and TRBJ2-1. Germline lookup yields CDR1 KGHDR and CDR2 SFDVKD. This CDR3 comprises 14 residues. CDR3 residues: CATSDQGTYNEQFF.

The rearrangement links TRBV12-3 or TRBV12-4 to TRBJ1-6. The CDR3 spans 15 residues. CDR3 residues: CASSLSPLYNSPLHF.

The CDR3 sequence is CASSLGPNGEAQYF. The chain recombines TRBV7-2 with TRBJ2-3; TCRdb names TRBD1, which stays unverified in the absence of DNA. The CDR3 is 14 residues long. Germline values: CDR1 SGHTA, CDR2 FQGNSA.

The genes are TRBV7-6 and TRBJ2-1; TCRdb reports TRBD1, a call that lacks DNA to check it against. The CDR3 runs to 13 residues. Germline V gene data show CDR1 as SGHVS and CDR2 as FNYEAQ. The CDR3 spells CASSGGQSSEQFF. Filled out from reference TRBV7-6 and TRBJ2-1, the complete variable domain reads GAGVSQSPRYKVTKRGQDVALRCDPISGHVSLYWYRQALGQGPEFLTYFNYEAQQDKSGLPNDRFSAERPEGSISTLTIQRTEQRDSAMYRCASSGGQSSEQFFGPGTRLTVL.

The J gene is TRBJ1-3, the V gene TRBV5-1; the D gene TCRdb calls, TRBD1, cannot be checked with no DNA. From germline, CDR1 is SGHRS and CDR2 YFSETQ. The CDR3 contains 15 residues. CDR3 protein: CASSVGQGAGNTIYF.